This is a list of T cell receptor beta chains from one sample in a study of tumor T cells in aggressive B-cell lymphoma. The table came from immunoSEQ multiplex PCR; TCRdb's copy has only in-frame clones and leaves some out. Of 6,000 to 9,000 clones in the sample, over 80% were seen once. The sequenced sample was tumor tissue. These receptors were collected from an adult with diffuse large B cell lymphoma. Both conserved end residues are part of each CDR3. A D gene is named only where the DNA matches it firmly. Expanded clones get a size class; other rows say once, few or many, or leave the size out.

v_gene	d_gene	j_gene	abundance	CDR3aa	CDR3nt
TRBV4-1	TRBD1	TRBJ2-7	NA	CASSPRLGQGTDEQYF	TGCGCCAGCAGCCCACGGTTGGGACAGGGGACCGACGAGCAGTACTTC
TRBV2	NA	TRBJ1-3	NA	CATSEGHSGNTIYF	TGTGCCACTTCCGAGGGCCACTCTGGAAACACCATATATTTT
TRBV19	NA	TRBJ1-5	NA	CAPPVKGNQPQHF	TGTGCCCCCCCGGTGAAGGGGAATCAGCCCCAGCATTTT
TRBV29-1	NA	TRBJ2-1	NA	CSVVRASRNEQFF	TGCAGCGTTGTACGGGCTAGCCGCAATGAGCAGTTCTTC
TRBV9	NA	TRBJ2-1	few	CASSSLPGTTHEQFF	TGTGCCAGCAGCTCCCTTCCGGGAACGACACATGAGCAGTTCTTC
TRBV6-5	TRBD1	TRBJ2-7	few	CASSYHRGGPYEQYF	TGTGCCAGCAGTTACCACAGGGGTGGGCCCTACGAGCAGTACTTC
TRBV15	NA	TRBJ2-5	NA	CATSSAVVLAAAETQYF	TGTGCCACCAGCAGCGCGGTGGTACTAGCCGCCGCGGAGACCCAGTACTTC
TRBV7-2	NA	TRBJ1-1	NA	CASSFGGPVVFF	TGTGCCAGCAGCTTCGGGGGGCCGGTAGTTTTCTTT
TRBV7-9	NA	TRBJ1-1	NA	CASTWGEDTEAFF	TGTGCCAGCACTTGGGGGGAAGACACTGAAGCTTTCTTT
TRBV27	TRBD1	TRBJ1-1	NA	CASTEDRGNTEAFF	TGTGCCAGCACCGAGGACAGGGGGAACACTGAAGCTTTCTTT
TRBV7-9	NA	TRBJ1-1	once	CASSFRGNTEAFF	TGTGCCAGCAGCTTCAGGGGGAACACTGAAGCTTTCTTT
TRBV5-1	NA	TRBJ2-5	NA	CASTRWTNQETQYF	TGTGCCAGCACTCGGTGGACAAATCAAGAGACCCAGTACTTC
TRBV4-3	TRBD2	TRBJ2-7	NA	CASSHRETSGYEQYF	TGCGCCAGCAGCCATCGTGAGACTAGCGGCTACGAGCAGTACTTC
TRBV4-3	TRBD1	TRBJ2-7	few	CASSQDRVDEQYF	TGCGCCAGCAGCCAGGACAGGGTGGACGAGCAGTACTTC
TRBV6-4	NA	TRBJ1-1	NA	CASSDSSFRSGTGEAFF	TGTGCCAGCAGTGACTCGAGTTTCCGGTCCGGAACAGGTGAAGCTTTCTTT
TRBV7-3	TRBD2	TRBJ2-5	NA	CASSLLGPSGGQETQYF	TGTGCTAGCAGCTTACTCGGACCTAGCGGAGGTCAAGAGACCCAGTACTTC